Following are 29 T cell receptor beta chains from one sample sequenced in a study of immune evolution from preneoplasia to lung adenocarcinoma. Profiling relied on immunoSEQ multiplex PCR, and the TCRdb table lists in-frame clones only, not all of them. The sample consists of over 30,000 clones, 74% of them appearing once. Sequenced input: FFPE invasive lung adenocarcinoma tissue. These receptors came from a person aged 55 to 70 with lung adenocarcinoma.

The sample holds one count of this clone. The rearrangement joins TRBV7-9 to TRBJ2-7; D gene uncertain. The CDR3 loop spans 14 amino acids. V was shortened by 2 bases and J by 2 bases, with 10 bases between the two germline ends. The germline CDR1 and CDR2 sequences are SEHNR and FQNEAQ (reference sequence). CDR3 DNA: TGTGCCAGCAGCTTATATGTACCACCCTACGAGCAGTACTTC. Protein product: CASSLYVPPYEQYF.

This clone is termed medium-sized. V is TRBV7-9 and J is TRBJ2-5, with 9 positions matching TRBD1. The CDR3 consists of 18 residues. Germline CDR1 reads SEHNR; CDR2 reads FQNEAQ (reference sequence). With V trimmed by 5 bases and J by 4 bases, 17 bases remained unmatched. CDR3 DNA: TGTGCCAGCAGCCTACTTGGCGACATAAGGGGACAGGGAGAGACCCAGTACTTC. Amino acid sequence: CASSLLGDIRGQGETQYF.

The V call is TRBV19, the J call TRBJ1-1; no clear D gene. V shed 10 bases and J shed 5 bases, with 20 bases lying between them. The CDR3 contains 14 residues. Germline V gene sequence: CDR1 LNHDA, CDR2 SQIVND (reference sequence). CDR3: CATRRITWQTEAFF. The CDR3 bases are TGTGCCACCAGGCGGATTACATGGCAAACTGAAGCTTTCTTT. The whole variable domain, remainder taken from reference TRBV19 and TRBJ1-1, is DGGITQSPKYLFRKEGQNVTLSCEQNLNHDAMYWYRQDPGQGLRLIYYSQIVNDFQKGDIAEGYSVSREKKESFPLTVTSAQKNPTAFYLCATRRITWQTEAFFGQGTRLTVV.

The chain uses TRBV15 and TRBJ2-5; 13 bases fit TRBD2. CDR1 and CDR2 (germline): LNHNV, YYDKDF (reference sequence). The CDR3 loop spans 18 amino acids. Germline trimming cut 1 base from V and 2 bases from J; bases unmatched to any gene: 7. The CDR3 loop reads CATSRGARGLAGQETQYF. In DNA, the CDR3 is TGTGCCACCAGCAGAGGGGCGCGGGGACTAGCGGGGCAAGAGACCCAGTACTTC.

The chain has TRBV4-2 and TRBJ2-3; D unresolved. CDR1 is LGHNA and CDR2 is YNFKEQ in the germline V gene. V lost 2 bases to trimming and J lost 3 bases, with 15 bases between them. This CDR3 has 16 amino acids. The CDR3 reads CASSQSGLLITDTQYF. Written as DNA, the CDR3 is TGTGCCAGCAGCCAATCCGGGCTATTAATTACAGATACGCAGTATTTT.

The rearrangement joins TRBV5-4 to TRBJ2-3, with 7 bases identical to TRBD1. Germline V gene lookup returns CDR1 SGHNT and CDR2 YYREEE (reference sequence). This CDR3 comprises 16 residues. Trimming at V came to 2 bases and at J to 0 bases, leaving 6 bases not matched to a gene. CDR3 sequence reads: CASSFLTGTSTDTQYF. The CDR3 DNA is TGTGCCAGCAGCTTCCTGACAGGGACCAGCACAGATACGCAGTATTTT.

The chain links TRBV28 to TRBJ2-7; the match to TRBD1 covers 9 bases. After removal of 3 bases from V and 5 bases from J, the junction contained 11 bases not matched to a gene. The CDR3 runs to 16 residues. The germline CDR1 and CDR2 sequences are MDHEN and SYDVKM. CDR3 residues: CASSFLDRGYDDEQYF. In DNA, the CDR3 is TGTGCCAGCAGTTTCTTGGACAGGGGATATGATGACGAGCAGTACTTC.

The rearrangement uses TRBV18 and TRBJ2-1; 7 positions match TRBD2. Losses at the gene ends were 8 bases for V and 2 bases for J; bases not matched to a gene: 3. CDR3 length equals 13 residues. Germline V gene lookup returns CDR1 KGHSH and CDR2 LQKENI. CDR3 DNA: TGTGCCAGCGGGAGGGCCACCTACAATGAGCAGTTCTTC. Translation gives CASGRATYNEQFF. Full variable domain (outside the CDR3, taken from reference TRBV18 and TRBJ2-1): NAGVMQNPRHLVRRRGQEARLRCSPMKGHSHVYWYRQLPEEGLKFMVYLQKENIIDESGMPKERFSAEFPKEGPSILRIQQVVRGDSAAYFCASGRATYNEQFFGPGTRLTVL.

This chain links TRBV2 with TRBJ1-2; no clear D gene. The CDR3 runs to 13 residues. Per germline, CDR1 SNHLY and CDR2 FYNNEI. With 8 bases removed from V and 1 base from J, the gap between germline ends came to 11 bases. CDR3 residues: CASGREVNYGYTF. The CDR3 DNA reads TGTGCCAGCGGAAGGGAGGTTAACTATGGCTACACCTTC. The full variable domain, rest sourced from reference TRBV2 and TRBJ1-2, is EPEVTQTPSHQVTQMGQEVILRCVPISNHLYFYWYRQILGQKVEFLVSFYNNEISEKSEIFDDQFSVERPDGSNFTLKIRSTKLEDSAMYFCASGREVNYGYTFGSGTRLTVV.

This chain connects TRBV25-1 to TRBJ1-5; TRBD1 might be the D (5 bases). Germline CDR1 is MGHDK and CDR2 is SYGVNS. The V gene lost 4 bases and the J gene lost 0 bases, with 19 bases spanning the gap. The CDR3 sequence is 18 residues long. The CDR3 reads CASSGTGGGSHSNQPQHF. The CDR3 DNA reads TGTGCCAGCAGTGGGACGGGGGGGGGATCCCATAGCAATCAGCCCCAGCATTTT.

The rearrangement uses TRBV5-1 and TRBJ2-1, with TRBD2 matching 14 bases. Trimming took 4 bases from V and 5 from J; bases not matched to a gene: 14. The CDR3 is 19 residues long. Looked up from germline, CDR1 is SGHRS and CDR2 is YFSETQ. CDR3 loop: CASSAPPGTSGSKHNEQFF. CDR3 nucleotide sequence: TGCGCCAGCAGCGCTCCCCCCGGGACTAGCGGGAGCAAGCACAATGAGCAGTTCTTC.

The V and J genes are TRBV7-2 and TRBJ1-1; the D is unclear. Trimming pared 3 bases from V and 8 bases from J, leaving 10 bases between. Germline CDR1 is SGHTA and CDR2 is FQGNSA. The length of the CDR3 is 12 residues. DNA for the CDR3: TGTGCCAGCAGCTTGCGTGTCCAGGAAGCTTTCTTT. Its translation is CASSLRVQEAFF.

V is TRBV4-1 and J is TRBJ1-5, with D tentatively TRBD1 (5 bases). The CDR3 spans 15 residues. V dropped 1 base and J dropped 6 bases, with 13 bases sitting between them. CDR1 is MGHRA and CDR2 is YSYEKL in the germline V gene. DNA of the CDR3: TGCGCCAGCAGCCAAGTTAGGCAGGGCGGTCAGCCCCAGCATTTT. Its translation is CASSQVRQGGQPQHF.

This chain uses TRBV2 with TRBJ2-7; D not resolved. Germline V CDR1 and CDR2: SNHLY, FYNNEI. This CDR3 spans 18 amino acids. V was cut by 0 bases and J by 2 bases, with 20 bases left in between. The CDR3 loop is CASSEAGRARLRAYEQYF. The CDR3, as DNA: TGTGCCAGCAGTGAAGCTGGCCGGGCGCGGCTCCGGGCCTACGAGCAGTACTTC.

This clone was counted a few times. The gene calls are TRBV5-1 and TRBJ2-7; perhaps TRBD2 as D (5 bases). Germline V lookup: CDR1 SGHRS, CDR2 YFSETQ. V was shortened by 4 bases and J by 6 bases, with 20 bases between the two germline ends. The CDR3 is 15 residues long. CDR3 sequence reads: CASSPLGREEGEQYF. The CDR3 coding sequence is TGCGCCAGCAGCCCCCTTGGTAGGGAAGAGGGCGAGCAGTACTTC.

The V gene is TRBV5-4, the J gene TRBJ2-1, with D tentatively TRBD1 or TRBD2 (6 bases each). Trimming removed 4 bases from V and 10 bases from J, with 21 bases in between. This CDR3 is built from 15 residues. Germline assignment: CDR1 SGHNT and CDR2 YYREEE (reference sequence). Here the CDR3 reads CASSPAGGFWGEQFF. In nucleotides, the CDR3 is TGTGCCAGCAGCCCCGCCGGGGGCTTTTGGGGCGAGCAGTTCTTC.

The J gene is TRBJ2-1, the V gene TRBV13; 7 positions match TRBD1. CDR3 length: 15 amino acids. Germline V CDR1 and CDR2: PRHDT, FYEKMQ (reference sequence). With V trimmed by 3 bases and J by 7 bases, 9 bases remained unmatched. DNA of the CDR3: TGTGCCAGCAGCTTGAAGAGGGGGCGTCGGAATGAGCAGTTCTTC. Protein product: CASSLKRGRRNEQFF.

The V call is TRBV5-4, the J call TRBJ2-7; 11 nucleotides align to TRBD2. The junction had 10 bases not matched to a gene; V was cut back by 4 bases and J by 4 bases. CDR3 size: 16 residues. Germline loops: CDR1 SGHNT, CDR2 YYREEE (reference sequence). The CDR3 region is CASSQGLAESSYEQYF. The CDR3 bases are TGTGCCAGCAGCCAGGGACTAGCGGAATCGTCGTACGAGCAGTACTTC.

The genes are TRBV18 and TRBJ1-1, with D unresolved. Trimming pared 2 bases from V and 6 bases from J, leaving 7 bases between. Germline V CDR1 and CDR2: KGHSH, LQKENI. The CDR3 contains 12 residues. The CDR3 nucleotides are TGTGCCAGCTCACCAGGGAAGGCTGAAGCTTTCTTT. It specifies CASSPGKAEAFF.

The rearrangement uses TRBV5-1 and TRBJ2-1, with D unresolved. The CDR3 is made up of 16 amino acids. CDR1 is SGHRS, CDR2 YFSETQ, per germline. V shed 4 bases and J shed 2 bases, with 16 bases lying between them. The CDR3 nucleotides read TGCGCCAGCAGCCCGGCGCCACCAAGGGCCTACAATGAGCAGTTCTTC. This encodes CASSPAPPRAYNEQFF.

The rearrangement uses TRBV7-9 and TRBJ2-2; D gene uncertain. The CDR3 runs 15 residues. V was pared by 5 bases and J by 2 bases, with 12 bases between. The germline CDR1 and CDR2 sequences are SEHNR and FQNEAQ (reference sequence). Here the CDR3 DNA reads TGTGCCAGCAGCCCCCGAGAACCCAACACCGGGGAGCTGTTTTTT. It translates to CASSPREPNTGELFF.

The V and J genes are TRBV5-4 and TRBJ2-1; no definite D call. This CDR3 comprises 16 residues. The germline V gene has CDR1 SGHNT and CDR2 YYREEE (reference sequence). V was trimmed by 2 bases and J by 10 bases, leaving 22 bases between them. CDR3 residues: CASSLKRESQAQEQFF. Here the CDR3 DNA reads TGTGCCAGCAGCTTAAAGAGAGAGAGTCAGGCTCAGGAGCAGTTCTTC.

V gene TRBV14 combines with J gene TRBJ2-1; D ambiguous. This CDR3 is built from 16 residues. V lost 0 bases and J lost 5, with 14 bases in between. CDR1 is SGHDN, CDR2 FVKESK, per germline. The CDR3 here is CASSQDPPQYNNEQFF. In DNA, the CDR3 is TGTGCCAGCAGCCAAGATCCGCCCCAGTACAACAATGAGCAGTTCTTC.

The gene calls are TRBV4-1 and TRBJ1-2; possibly TRBD1 for D (6 bases). CDR3 length: 15 amino acids. V gave up 2 bases and J gave up 8 bases, with 18 bases separating them. The germline V gene encodes CDR1 MGHRA and CDR2 YSYEKL. In DNA, the CDR3 is TGCGCCAGCAGCCAAATGCAGGGGACATTGAGGGGCTACACCTTC. Translated, it gives CASSQMQGTLRGYTF.

V gene TRBV6-1 combines with J gene TRBJ1-5, with 7 nucleotides matching TRBD1. The CDR3 spans 15 residues. V gave up 4 bases and J gave up 7 bases; unmatched junction bases: 10. Germline CDR1 MNHNS, CDR2 SASEGT. The CDR3 bases are TGTGCCAGCAGTGTAGGACAGTCAGGGGGGCAGCCCCAGCATTTT. Translated: CASSVGQSGGQPQHF.

This clone has more than one count but fewer than ten. The rearrangement uses TRBV2 and TRBJ2-7; 9 nucleotides line up with TRBD1. V dropped 8 bases and J dropped 3; count of bases not matched to a gene: 8. CDR3 length equals 14 residues. CDR1 is SNHLY and CDR2 is FYNNEI in the germline V gene. The CDR3 loop reads CASRRDRVFYEQYF. The DNA of the CDR3 is TGTGCCAGCCGCCGGGACAGGGTATTCTACGAGCAGTACTTC.

This chain connects TRBV12-5 to TRBJ2-7, with D possibly being TRBD2 (5 bases). Germline assignment: CDR1 LGHNT and CDR2 FRNRAP. V gave up 5 bases and J gave up 6 bases, with 20 bases separating them. The CDR3 spans 15 residues. The CDR3 nucleotides read TGTGCTAGTGGTCCCCCCGGGGTGACCCTTGGCGAGCAGTACTTC. The encoded protein is CASGPPGVTLGEQYF.

This sequence joins TRBV28 and TRBJ2-7, with TRBD1 matching 7 bases. J gave up 10 bases and V 7 bases, and 13 bases lay outside the gene matches. CDR3 size: 13 residues. Germline CDR1 and CDR2: MDHEN and SYDVKM. CDR3 sequence (DNA): TGTGCCAGCACCCCCCGGGACAGCTTACACCAGTACTTC. Translating gives CASTPRDSLHQYF.

V is TRBV28 and J is TRBJ2-1; 14 nucleotides match TRBD2. This CDR3 contains 14 residues. The V gene's germline CDR1 is MDHEN and CDR2 SYDVKM. J was trimmed by 8 bases and V by 8 bases; bases with no gene match: 5. The CDR3 loop reads CASRGLAGADEQFF. The CDR3 DNA reads as TGTGCCAGCCGGGGACTAGCGGGAGCCGATGAGCAGTTCTTC.